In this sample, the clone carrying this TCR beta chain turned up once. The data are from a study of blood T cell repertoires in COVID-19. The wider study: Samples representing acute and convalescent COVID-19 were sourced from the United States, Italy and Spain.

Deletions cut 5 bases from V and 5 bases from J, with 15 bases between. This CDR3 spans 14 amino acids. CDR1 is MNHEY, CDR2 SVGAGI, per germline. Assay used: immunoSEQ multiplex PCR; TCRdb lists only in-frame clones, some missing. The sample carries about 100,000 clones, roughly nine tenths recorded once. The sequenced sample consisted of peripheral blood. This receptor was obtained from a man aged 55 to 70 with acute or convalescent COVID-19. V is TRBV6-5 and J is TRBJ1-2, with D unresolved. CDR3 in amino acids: CASSPRAGQYGYTF. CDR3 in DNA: TGTGCCAGCAGTCCCCGTGCGGGCCAGTATGGCTACACCTTC.